The present T cell receptor (beta chain) was sequenced within a study of blood T cell repertoires in COVID-19. On the study more broadly: Collection of acute and convalescent COVID-19 samples took place in the United States, Italy and Spain. PBMCs, B-cell-depleted T cells, or T cells were the source of the cDNA or gDNA that made up the material.

CDR1 is WSHSY, CDR2 SAAADI, per germline. CDR3 size: 13 residues. V lost 8 bases, J lost 4 bases, and 13 bases lay in between. In the original analysis: Estimation of nucleated cell counts relied on the amplification of reference gene primers. Data came from immunoSEQ multiplex PCR; TCRdb stores just in-frame clones and leaves some out. V, J and clone size are those of that table, while D and trimming were read from the DNA. The repertoire holds 310,000 or so clones, with around 85% as singletons. This receptor was identified in a young woman who had recovered from COVID-19. What was sequenced was peripheral blood. The chain combines TRBV10-2 with TRBJ2-3; possible D gene TRBD2, 5 bases. The CDR3 bases are TGCGCCAGCGCGGACGACGGGGCAGATACGCAGTATTTT. Protein: CASADDGADTQYF.